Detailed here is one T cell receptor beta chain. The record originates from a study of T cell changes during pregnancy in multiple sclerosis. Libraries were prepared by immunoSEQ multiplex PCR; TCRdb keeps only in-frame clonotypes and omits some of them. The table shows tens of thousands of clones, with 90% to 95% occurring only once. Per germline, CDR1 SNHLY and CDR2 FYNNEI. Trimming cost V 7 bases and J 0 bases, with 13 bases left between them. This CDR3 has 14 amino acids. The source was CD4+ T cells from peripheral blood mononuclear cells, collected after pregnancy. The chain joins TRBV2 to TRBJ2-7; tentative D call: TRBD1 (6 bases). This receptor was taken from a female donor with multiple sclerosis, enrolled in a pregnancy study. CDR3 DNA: TGTGCCAGCAAGATACAGGGAAGCTCCTACGAGCAGTACTTC. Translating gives CASKIQGSSYEQYF.